Reported below is one TCR beta chain. Antigen: not known. The data belong to a study of T cell responses to AZD1222 COVID-19 vaccine. Study-wide context: Recipients boosted at about 4 weeks or about 12 weeks are pooled. Findings and caveats of the study: Repertoires in all cases were sampled only once the peak T cell response had passed. Only a handful of AZD1222 recipients tested seropositive at baseline.

The table came from immunoSEQ multiplex PCR; TCRdb's copy has only in-frame clones and leaves some out. The sample consists of approximately 130,000 clones, roughly nine tenths of them appearing once. Trimming took 7 bases from V and 3 from J, leaving 18 bases between them. The germline V gene has CDR1 MNHEY and CDR2 SMNVEV (reference sequence). The CDR3 spans 15 residues. The sequenced sample was peripheral blood, obtained on day 0 of AZD1222 vaccination. V and J are TRBV27 and TRBJ1-1, with D possibly TRBD1 on 6 matching bases. This sequence was found in an adult in good health. In DNA, the CDR3 is TGTGCCAGCACCCCAGGAGGGGGGCTGGACACTGAAGCTTTCTTT. Encoded protein: CASTPGGGLDTEAFF.